A selection of T cell receptor beta chains follows, all from one sample in a study of T cells in Graves' hyperthyroidism and ophthalmopathy. TCRdb fed the multiplex PCR reads into MiXCR, producing one record per CDR3 protein. The sample yields a few hundred thousand distinct CDR3 sequences, 15% to 18% seen once. Sequenced sample: blood. Source of these receptors: a young woman with Graves' hyperthyroidism. Each CDR3 is given with its conserved first and last residue. A D gene is named only where the DNA matches it firmly. A row's size may be missing; if present it is once, few, many or a size class.

j_call v_call d_call clone_size cdr3_aa cdr3_nt
TRBJ1-5 TRBV24-1 TRBD1 . CATSEGQGNQPQHF TGTGCCACCAGTGAGGGACAGGGCAATCAGCCCCAGCATTTT
TRBJ1-6 TRBV3-1 . many CASKNRENNSPLHF TGTGCCAGCAAAAACCGGGAGAATAATTCACCCCTCCACTTT
TRBJ2-4 TRBV19 TRBD2 . CASSMREGTIQYF TGTGCCAGTAGTATGAGGGAGGGCACCATTCAGTACTTC
TRBJ1-5 TRBV30 . many CAWSAPQGIGINQPQHF TGTGCCTGGAGTGCCCCCCAAGGAATTGGGATCAATCAGCCCCAGCATTTT
TRBJ2-5 TRBV20-1 TRBD2 many CSASLPGGRETQYF TGCAGTGCTAGCCTCCCGGGAGGGAGGGAGACCCAGTACTTC
TRBJ1-3 TRBV27 . many CASSLSMGRGNTIYF TGTGCCAGCAGTTTATCGATGGGCCGAGGAAACACCATATATTTT
TRBJ1-2 TRBV11-2 TRBD1 many CASSFTGTGGSYTF TGTGCCAGCAGCTTTACCGGGACAGGGGGAAGCTACACCTTC
TRBJ1-5 TRBV28 TRBD1 many CASSLSPGTARYSNQPQHF TGTGCCAGCAGTTTATCTCCCGGGACAGCACGATATAGCAATCAGCCCCAGCATTTT
TRBJ2-3 TRBV6-1 TRBD1 many CASGDRDRGSDTQYF TGTGCCAGCGGTGATCGGGACAGGGGATCAGATACGCAGTATTTT
TRBJ1-5 TRBV12-3/TRBV12-4 TRBD1 many CASGKGAVDQPQHF TGTGCCAGCGGTAAGGGGGCCGTTGACCAGCCCCAGCATTTT
TRBJ1-2 TRBV5-1 TRBD1 few CASTLGQGYGYTF TGCGCCAGCACCTTAGGACAGGGCTATGGCTACACCTTC
TRBJ2-1 TRBV19 . few CASSMTSTGYNEQFF TGTGCCAGTAGTATGACTTCGACGGGCTACAATGAGCAGTTCTTC
TRBJ2-3 TRBV20-1 . . CSATVFDERRTDTQYF TGCAGTGCTACAGTTTTTGATGAGCGGCGCACAGATACGCAGTATTTT
TRBJ2-3 TRBV27 . . CATGGDTHRGTDTQYF TGTGCCACCGGAGGGGACACCCATCGGGGCACAGATACGCAGTATTTT
TRBJ2-6 TRBV13 . many CASSMRRTVSGANVLTF TGTGCCAGCAGCATGAGACGGACAGTTTCTGGGGCCAACGTCCTGACTTTC
TRBJ1-4 TRBV18 TRBD1 . CASSRLRTGLNEKLFF TGTGCCAGCTCACGCCTAAGGACAGGGCTTAATGAAAAACTGTTTTTT
TRBJ1-1 TRBV13 . many CASSLRTRTEAFF TGTGCCAGCAGCTTGAGGACCCGAACTGAAGCTTTCTTT
TRBJ1-1 TRBV30 . few CAWTSGGGTEAFF TGTGCCTGGACTAGCGGGGGGGGCACTGAAGCTTTCTTT
TRBJ2-7 TRBV29-1 . many CSVEDLREGYEQYF TGCAGCGTTGAAGATTTGAGGGAAGGCTACGAGCAGTACTTC
TRBJ1-5 TRBV6-1 . many CASSDAQVYSNQPQHF TGTGCCAGCAGTGACGCGCAGGTATATAGCAATCAGCCCCAGCATTTT
TRBJ2-7 TRBV5-1 . . CARKVRYEQYF TGCGCCAGGAAAGTTAGGTACGAGCAGTACTTC
TRBJ2-1 TRBV20-1 TRBD1 many CSARDRKDRGIDEQFF TGCAGTGCTAGAGATCGGAAGGACAGGGGCATCGATGAGCAGTTCTTC
TRBJ2-1 TRBV2 TRBD2 . CASSGTSAFNEQFF TGTGCCAGCAGTGGGACTAGCGCCTTCAATGAGCAGTTCTTC
TRBJ2-5 TRBV6-2/TRBV6-3 TRBD2 many CASRDGSAGTSGIETQYF TGTGCCAGCAGAGACGGGTCCGCAGGGACTAGCGGGATAGAGACCCAGTACTTC
TRBJ1-2 TRBV7-9 TRBD1 . CASSSVGQVDYGYTF TGCGCCAGCAGCTCGGTAGGACAGGTGGACTATGGCTACACCTTC
TRBJ1-1 TRBV20-1 . many CSALGQNTEAFF TGCAGTGCTCTTGGACAGAACACTGAAGCTTTCTTT
TRBJ2-1 TRBV15 TRBD2 . CATSRAGLAGLNEQFF TGTGCCACCAGCAGAGCTGGACTAGCGGGGCTCAATGAGCAGTTCTTC
TRBJ2-1 TRBV28 . . CASSLPPHGQEYNEQFF TGTGCCAGCAGTTTGCCCCCCCACGGGCAAGAGTACAATGAGCAGTTCTTC
TRBJ1-6 TRBV6-1 . many CASNRDGKGRLHF TGTGCCAGCAATCGGGACGGCAAGGGACGCCTCCACTTT
TRBJ1-1 TRBV6-1 . few CASSELGGRAFF TGTGCCAGCAGTGAGCTGGGGGGTCGAGCTTTCTTT
TRBJ2-7 TRBV20-1 TRBD2 many CSARGGRTSGRAYEQYF TGCAGTGCTAGAGGTGGTAGGACTAGCGGGAGGGCCTACGAGCAGTACTTC
TRBJ2-1 TRBV5-6 . . CASSETNTYYNEQFF TGTGCCAGCAGCGAAACAAACACCTACTACAATGAGCAGTTCTTC
TRBJ2-3 TRBV2 . many CASTPGPAHTQYF TGTGCCAGCACCCCCGGACCCGCCCATACGCAGTATTTT
TRBJ2-7 TRBV4-1 . . CASSAGLDGPREQYF TGCGCCAGCAGCGCAGGCCTCGACGGACCGCGCGAGCAGTACTTC
TRBJ2-7 TRBV3-1 TRBD1 many CASRIGQGAEQYF TGTGCCAGCAGAATCGGACAGGGGGCCGAGCAGTACTTC
TRBJ2-6 TRBV12-3/TRBV12-4 . . CVSSPSFGLRSGANVLTF TGTGTCAGCAGCCCCTCATTTGGGCTCAGGTCGGGGGCCAACGTCCTGACTTTC
TRBJ1-5 TRBV29-1 TRBD1 . CSVVSRGDGNQPQHF TGCAGCGTTGTCTCCAGGGGGGATGGCAATCAGCCCCAGCATTTT
TRBJ1-4 TRBV2 . many CATRPSDRWIATNEKLFF TGTGCCACCCGCCCGAGCGACCGGTGGATTGCAACTAATGAAAAACTGTTTTTT
TRBJ2-7 TRBV20-1 . many CSASGHYEQYF TGCAGTGCCTCAGGACACTACGAGCAGTACTTC
TRBJ1-1 TRBV5-1 . many CASSPEGLAEAFF TGCGCCAGCAGCCCGGAAGGGCTCGCTGAAGCTTTCTTT
TRBJ1-2 TRBV29-1 TRBD1 . CSVEGTGEAGYTF TGCAGCGTTGAGGGTACAGGGGAGGCTGGCTACACCTTC
TRBJ1-5 TRBV3-1 . many CASSQYSGRSNQPQHF TGTGCCAGCAGCCAATACTCGGGACGGAGCAATCAGCCCCAGCATTTT
TRBJ2-3 TRBV9 . . CASASRTDTQYF TGTGCCAGCGCCTCCCGCACAGATACGCAGTATTTT
TRBJ2-5 TRBV7-3 . . CASSLHPGGAETQYF TGTGCCAGCAGCTTACACCCCGGGGGCGCAGAGACCCAGTACTTC
TRBJ2-3 TRBV6-1 . . CASSPTWGPDTQYF TGTGCCAGCAGCCCTACCTGGGGTCCAGATACGCAGTATTTT
TRBJ2-7 TRBV6-1 TRBD2 many CASSELAGVDEQYF TGTGCCAGCAGCGAATTAGCGGGGGTGGACGAGCAGTACTTC
TRBJ2-1 TRBV24-1 TRBD2 many CATSDSGTSGGGRFYEQFF TGTGCCACCAGTGACTCCGGGACTAGCGGGGGCGGTCGGTTCTATGAGCAGTTCTTC
TRBJ1-2 TRBV2 TRBD1 few CASSTGQGGYTF TGTGCCAGCAGTACGGGACAGGGTGGCTACACCTTC
TRBJ2-3 TRBV9 . many CASSVAGGLTDTQYF TGTGCCAGCAGCGTAGCGGGCGGGCTCACAGATACGCAGTATTTT
TRBJ1-6 TRBV2 TRBD1 many CASSEEDRADNSPLHF TGTGCCAGCAGTGAAGAGGACAGGGCGGATAATTCACCCCTCCACTTT
TRBJ2-7 TRBV12-3/TRBV12-4 . many CASSLLSGIYEQYF TGTGCCAGCAGCCTCCTCTCGGGCATATACGAGCAGTACTTC
TRBJ2-7 TRBV19 TRBD2 many CASSSDSGGRYEQYF TGTGCCAGTAGTTCCGACAGCGGGGGCAGATACGAGCAGTACTTC
TRBJ2-5 TRBV7-3 . many CASSLTGGQETQYF TGTGCCAGCAGCTTAACGGGGGGCCAAGAGACCCAGTACTTC
TRBJ1-2 TRBV28 TRBD1 many CASSLDRDLYGYTF TGTGCCAGCAGCCTAGACAGGGACCTCTATGGCTACACCTTC